The text below deals with one T cell receptor beta chain. Its antigen remains unidentified. The same CDR3 also results from other DNA sequences found in this sample. This sample was taken from a study of cytomegalovirus exposure and HLA in healthy donors. Overall study context: Some 80 million unique TCR sequences came from HLA-typed donors in an early release. Study results and caveats: V- and J-gene trimming of TCR beta was linked (in a later analysis) to a missense DCLRE1C variant. Testing in vitro showed a few CMV-associated chains specific for CMV antigens. A list of 150 to 200 TCR beta chains associated with cytomegalovirus was given.

PCR was performed using 60 Vbeta and 13 Jbeta primers. Repertoires were generated with immunoSEQ multiplex PCR, while TCRdb's copy carries only in-frame clones and drops some. The sample includes around 38,000 clones, 66% of them seen just once. This sequence originates from a man aged 45-65 years in good health and CMV-seropositive. Sequenced sample: PBMCs.

Here the CDR3 reads CASSVEGRGGDTQYF. The CDR3 coding sequence is TGTGCCAGCAGCGTAGAAGGTCGGGGGGGGGATACGCAGTATTTT. This chain links TRBV9 with TRBJ2-3; TRBD2 aligns across 8 bases. The length of the CDR3 is 15 residues. The J segment lost 6 bases and the V segment lost 0 bases, leaving 6 bases of the junction unmatched. Germline V CDR1 and CDR2: SGDLS, YYNGEE.